This passage covers 25 T cell receptor beta chains from one sample sequenced in a study of T cell responses to AZD1222 COVID-19 vaccine. Clones were sequenced by immunoSEQ multiplex PCR, and TCRdb holds only the in-frame ones, with some missing. The sample has 140,000 to 150,000 clones, over 80% seen once. Material: peripheral blood, obtained 28 days after the second AZD1222 dose. These receptors all come from an adult who received the AZD1222 COVID-19 vaccine.

The chain carries TRBV27 and TRBJ1-4; TRBD1 is a possible D gene (6 bases). Deletions cut 3 bases from V and 12 bases from J, with 17 bases between. The CDR3 has 14 amino acids. Germline assignment: CDR1 MNHEY and CDR2 SMNVEV (reference sequence). The CDR3: CASSFTGLQEELFF. DNA of the CDR3: TGTGCCAGCAGTTTCACAGGGCTTCAGGAGGAACTGTTTTTT.

V gene TRBV5-8 combines with J gene TRBJ1-5; D unresolved. CDR3 length equals 16 residues. V dropped 0 bases and J dropped 3 bases, with 13 bases sitting between them. Germline V gene data show CDR1 as SGHTS and CDR2 as YDEGEE. The CDR3 coding sequence is TGTGCCAGCAGCTTGGGAGCGATATCATCCAATCAGCCCCAGCATTTT. This translates into CASSLGAISSNQPQHF. The full variable domain, in which reference TRBV5-8 and TRBJ1-5 provide the parts outside the CDR3, is EAGVTQSPTHLIKTRGQQATLRCSPISGHTSVYWYQQALGLGLQFLLWYDEGEERNRGNFPPRFSGRQFPNYSSELNVNALELEDSALYLCASSLGAISSNQPQHFGDGTRLSIL.

The chain uses TRBV20-1 and TRBJ2-7; D gene ambiguous. Between the trimmed V and J ends, which lost 6 bases and 3 bases, there was a span of 9 bases. Per the germline V gene, CDR1 is DFQATT and CDR2 is SNEGSKA (reference sequence). This CDR3 is built from 11 residues. The DNA for the CDR3 is TGCAGTGCCTCCGCGGACTACGAGCAGTACTTC. This encodes CSASADYEQYF.

CDR3 in DNA: TGTGCCAGCAGTTTCGAGGCAGGGCATGGCTACACCTTC. This sequence encodes CASSFEAGHGYTF. The chain links TRBV27 to TRBJ1-2; D possibly corresponds to TRBD1 (5 bases). Germline CDR1 is MNHEY and CDR2 is SMNVEV (reference sequence). The CDR3 is 13 residues long. V dropped 3 bases and J dropped 6 bases, with 11 bases sitting between them.

The V gene is TRBV6-5, the J gene TRBJ2-1; 11 positions agree with TRBD1. The trim removed 4 bases at V and 8 bases at J, leaving 4 bases unmatched. CDR3 size: 14 residues. Germline assignment: CDR1 MNHEY and CDR2 SVGAGI. CDR3 sequence: CASSWDRGSDEQFF. The CDR3 DNA is TGTGCCAGCAGTTGGGACAGGGGGTCGGATGAGCAGTTCTTC.

The genes are TRBV7-2 and TRBJ1-5; perhaps TRBD1 as D (6 bases). Germline values: CDR1 SGHTA, CDR2 FQGNSA. V was clipped by 3 bases and J by 6 bases, with 12 bases between them. CDR3 length: 14 residues. CDR3 sequence reads: CASSFVGGSQPQHF. The DNA for the CDR3 is TGTGCCAGCAGCTTCGTCGGGGGCTCTCAGCCCCAGCATTTT.

The chain employs TRBV11-3 and TRBJ2-7; unclear D gene. Germline CDR1 is SGHNT and CDR2 is YENEEA. The CDR3 totals 13 residues. Trimming stripped 0 bases from V and 2 bases from J, with 5 bases between. CDR3 nucleotide sequence: TGTGCCAGCAGCTTAGATGGGACCTACGAGCAGTACTTC. Encoded protein: CASSLDGTYEQYF.

The rearrangement joins TRBV25-1 to TRBJ1-2; unclear D gene. Trimming left V 1 base short and J 11 bases short, with 8 bases between. Looked up from germline, CDR1 is MGHDK and CDR2 is SYGVNS. The CDR3 spans 11 residues. The CDR3 DNA reads TGTGCCAGCAGTGAATTTGGTGGGTACACCTTC. It translates to CASSEFGGYTF.

The chain has TRBV3-1 (or the pseudogene TRBV3-2) and TRBJ2-3, with 8 bases identical to TRBD2. This CDR3 comprises 15 residues. The germline V gene has CDR1 LGHDT and CDR2 YNNKEL (reference sequence). Trimming took 4 bases from V and 1 from J; bases not matched to a gene: 4. The CDR3 region is CASSRATSGTDTQYF. The CDR3 DNA follows: TGTGCCAGCAGCCGCGCGACTAGCGGCACAGATACGCAGTATTTT.

The chain joins TRBV27 to TRBJ2-7; no definite D call. The CDR3 is made up of 11 amino acids. Germline assignment: CDR1 MNHEY and CDR2 SMNVEV (reference sequence). V dropped 3 bases and J dropped 8 bases, with 8 bases sitting between them. The CDR3 region is CASSFGGKQYF. Written as DNA, the CDR3 is TGTGCCAGCAGTTTCGGTGGTAAGCAGTACTTC.

The chain combines TRBV7-2 with TRBJ1-3; the D is unclear. Trimming took off 5 bases at V and 0 bases at J, with 8 bases between the two ends. CDR3 length equals 14 residues. Germline-derived CDR1 and CDR2 are SGHTA and FQGNSA. The CDR3 spells CASSPTLSGNTIYF. The CDR3 DNA reads as TGTGCCAGCAGCCCCACTCTCTCTGGAAACACCATATATTTT.

The V and J genes are TRBV4-3 and TRBJ2-4, with 7 bases aligning to TRBD1. Trimming cost V 1 base and J 5 bases; bases outside gene matches: 5. The CDR3 length is 15 residues. Germline V gene sequence: CDR1 LGHNA, CDR2 YSLEER. CDR3: CASSQGTGTENIQYF. CDR3 coding DNA: TGCGCCAGCAGCCAAGGGACCGGGACAGAAAACATTCAGTACTTC.

For this clone: One end of the junction varies from germline; a read error may be responsible. This chain joins TRBV19 and TRBJ1-6; 8 bases are shared with TRBD1. The length of the CDR3 is 15 residues. The germline CDR1 and CDR2 sequences are LNHDA and SQIVND (reference sequence). The CDR3 bases are TGTGCCTGTAGTATAGACGGCAGGGGGCACTCACCCCTCCACTTT. The encoded protein is CACSIDGRGHSPLHF.

CDR3 loop: CASSLAHGRTDTQYF. The CDR3 nucleotides are TGTGCCAGCAGCTTAGCGCACGGCCGCACAGATACGCAGTATTTT. This chain connects TRBV7-9 to TRBJ2-3; no reliable D call. Germline lookup yields CDR1 SEHNR and CDR2 FQNEAQ (reference sequence). The CDR3 sequence is 15 residues long. V was clipped by 0 bases and J by 1 base, with 8 bases between them.

The chain recombines TRBV7-3 with TRBJ2-5, with 11 bases that match TRBD2. Trimming removed 6 bases from V and 7 bases from J; junction bases left unmatched: 13. The CDR3 length is 16 residues. Germline V gene lookup returns CDR1 SGHTA and CDR2 FQGTGA. The CDR3 region is CASSQLLAGGGTTQYF. CDR3 nucleotides: TGTGCCAGCAGTCAACTCCTAGCGGGAGGAGGGACGACCCAGTACTTC.

In its sample, this clone was seen a few times. The chain couples TRBV13 to TRBJ1-1, with D tentatively TRBD1 (5 bases). Trimming shortened V by 0 bases and J by 1 base, and 9 bases separated the two germline ends. From germline, CDR1 is PRHDT and CDR2 FYEKMQ (reference sequence). The CDR3 has 15 residues. The CDR3 nucleotides are TGTGCCAGCAGCTTAGGCCTGACAGCGAACACTGAAGCTTTCTTT. As protein: CASSLGLTANTEAFF.

This sequence joins TRBV5-4 and TRBJ1-1, with unresolved D. This CDR3 is built from 11 residues. The ends were cut back, 5 bases at V and 0 bases at J, with 2 bases in the middle. CDR1 and CDR2 from the germline V gene are SGHNT and YYREEE (reference sequence). This chain's CDR3 is CASRLNTEAFF. CDR3 nucleotides: TGTGCCAGCAGGTTGAACACTGAAGCTTTCTTT.

The chain couples TRBV7-2 to TRBJ2-5; the D is unclear. V gave up 1 base and J gave up 5 bases, with 14 bases separating them. The CDR3 contains 15 residues. From germline, CDR1 is SGHTA and CDR2 FQGNSA. The CDR3 protein is CASSLDWVASETQYF. In nucleotides, the CDR3 is TGTGCCAGCAGCTTAGATTGGGTCGCGTCGGAGACCCAGTACTTC.

Of note for this clone: Sequence at one end of the junction differs from germline and may be a read error. The chain combines TRBV28 with TRBJ1-2, with D unclear. Germline CDR1 and CDR2: MDHEN and SYDVKM. The CDR3 extends over 12 amino acids. CDR3 bases: TGTGCCAGCAGTTTCTTGAACTATGGCTACGCCTTC. As protein: CASSFLNYGYAF.

The rearrangement joins TRBV12-3 or TRBV12-4 to TRBJ1-4; no reliable D call. V lost 7 bases and J 8 bases, leaving 11 bases between the germline ends. The CDR3 runs to 12 residues. Here the CDR3 reads CASTSGGEKLFF. The CDR3 DNA sequence: TGTGCCAGCACTTCTGGTGGAGAAAAACTGTTTTTT.

This clone was observed once. The chain has TRBV5-1 and TRBJ1-6; D unresolved. CDR3 length equals 16 residues. The V gene lost 0 bases and the J gene lost 0 bases, with 7 bases spanning the gap. Germline CDR1 SGHRS, CDR2 YFSETQ. CDR3 residues: CASSLDPGSYNSPLHF. The CDR3 DNA reads as TGCGCCAGCAGCTTGGATCCAGGCTCCTATAATTCACCCCTCCACTTT. Drawing the rest from reference TRBV5-1 and TRBJ1-6, the complete variable domain is KAGVTQTPRYLIKTRGQQVTLSCSPISGHRSVSWYQQTPGQGLQFLFEYFSETQRNKGNFPGRFSGRQFSNSRSEMNVSTLELGDSALYLCASSLDPGSYNSPLHFGNGTRLTVT.

This chain links TRBV5-1 with TRBJ2-7; D is uncertain. CDR1 is SGHRS and CDR2 is YFSETQ in the germline V gene. This CDR3 is 12 amino acids long. Trimming cost V 0 bases and J 0 bases, with 1 base left between them. In DNA form, the CDR3 reads TGCGCCAGCAGCTTGGTCTCCTACGAGCAGTACTTC. It translates to CASSLVSYEQYF.

The chain employs TRBV14 and TRBJ2-3; TRBD2 matches 7 bases. Germline lookup yields CDR1 SGHDN and CDR2 FVKESK. The CDR3 totals 17 residues. V lost 1 base to trimming and J lost 3 bases; unmatched junction nucleotides: 10. DNA for the CDR3: TGTGCCAGCAGCCAAGTAAAAACTAGCGATTTAACAGATACGCAGTATTTT. It encodes CASSQVKTSDLTDTQYF.

The chain recombines TRBV30 with TRBJ1-1; no reliable D call. V gave up 2 bases and J gave up 0 bases, with 10 bases separating them. Germline V gene data show CDR1 as GTSNPN and CDR2 as SVGIG (reference sequence). The CDR3 is 14 residues long. CDR3: CAWSLGIMNTEAFF. The CDR3 DNA follows: TGTGCCTGGAGTCTTGGGATCATGAACACTGAAGCTTTCTTT.

The sample holds one count of this clone. The chain carries TRBV15 and TRBJ1-5, with TRBD1 identical over 7 bases. CDR1 and CDR2 (germline): LNHNV, YYDKDF (reference sequence). The CDR3 contains 18 residues. The junction had 11 bases not matched to a gene; V was cut back by 0 bases and J by 3 bases. The CDR3: CATSRDIPDRNLNQPQHF. CDR3 sequence (DNA): TGTGCCACCAGCAGAGACATACCGGACAGGAACCTCAATCAGCCCCAGCATTTT.